A selection of T cell receptor beta chains follows, all from one sample in a study of T cells in Graves' hyperthyroidism and ophthalmopathy. TCRdb recomputed calls from the multiplex PCR reads with MiXCR, one row per CDR3 protein. The sample holds hundreds of thousands of distinct CDR3 sequences, 15% to 20% seen once. Sequencing used blood. The receptor set was obtained from a man aged 35 to 55 with Graves' ophthalmopathy. The CDR3 runs from the conserved cysteine through the conserved F or W. The D gene is left open where the match is weak. The listing skips clone size in some rows; elsewhere it reads once, few, many or a size class.

j_gene	v_gene	abundance	d_gene	CDR3aa	CDR3nt
TRBJ1-5	TRBV7-2	-	TRBD1	CASSWGDRGFYSNQPQHF	TGTGCCAGCAGTTGGGGGGACAGGGGATTTTATAGCAATCAGCCCCAGCATTTT
TRBJ2-7	TRBV11-2	many	-	CASSLGVGAYEQYF	TGTGCCAGCAGCTTAGGGGTGGGGGCCTACGAGCAGTACTTC
TRBJ2-3	TRBV28	many	TRBD2	CASSPPGGALGDTQYF	TGTGCCAGCAGTCCTCCGGGGGGGGCGCTGGGAGATACGCAGTATTTT
TRBJ1-2	TRBV6-1	few	TRBD1	CATEIGTGFPYGYTF	TGTGCCACTGAAATTGGGACAGGGTTCCCTTATGGCTACACCTTC
TRBJ1-2	TRBV5-1	few	TRBD1	CASSPAGTGSPGGGYTF	TGCGCCAGCAGCCCGGCCGGGACAGGTTCCCCAGGTGGTGGCTACACCTTC
TRBJ2-3	TRBV7-2	few	-	CASSSYFYLNTQYF	TGTGCCAGCAGCTCCTACTTCTATTTAAATACGCAGTATTTT
TRBJ1-1	TRBV6-1	-	TRBD1	CASSETGVTEAFF	TGTGCCAGCAGTGAAACAGGGGTGACTGAAGCTTTCTTT
TRBJ2-2	TRBV6-1	many	TRBD1	CASKRTGGDTGELFF	TGTGCCAGCAAAAGGACAGGGGGCGACACCGGGGAGCTGTTTTTT
TRBJ2-2	TRBV2	-	-	CASSRGRLGGELFF	TGTGCCAGCTCGAGAGGGAGGTTGGGCGGGGAGCTGTTTTTT
TRBJ2-2	TRBV28	few	TRBD2	CASSVPAGGSYGELFF	TGTGCCAGCAGTGTTCCCGCGGGAGGATCGTACGGGGAGCTGTTTTTT
TRBJ1-3	TRBV7-8	few	TRBD1	CASSLGSDRAGNTIYF	TGTGCCAGCAGCTTAGGATCTGACAGGGCTGGAAACACCATATATTTT
TRBJ1-2	TRBV20-1	few	TRBD1	CSARDETGRYTF	TGCAGTGCTAGAGATGAGACAGGGCGCTACACCTTC
TRBJ2-5	TRBV15	few	-	CATSRDSGFGETQYF	TGTGCCACCAGCAGAGATTCCGGGTTTGGAGAGACCCAGTACTTC
TRBJ2-1	TRBV12-3/TRBV12-4	many	TRBD2	CASSPPSGRFYEQFF	TGTGCCAGCAGTCCCCCTAGCGGGAGGTTCTATGAGCAGTTCTTC
TRBJ2-3	TRBV27	many	TRBD2	CASSLYPTSGRAVGTDTQYF	TGTGCCAGCAGTTTATACCCTACTAGCGGGAGGGCCGTAGGCACAGATACGCAGTATTTT
TRBJ2-1	TRBV6-2/TRBV6-3	-	TRBD1	CVSSDGQVSYNEQFF	TGTGTCAGCAGTGACGGACAGGTCTCCTACAATGAGCAGTTCTTC
TRBJ1-1	TRBV7-3	-	TRBD1	CASSSDRGGGLNTEAFF	TGTGCCAGCAGCTCGGACAGGGGCGGGGGTTTGAACACTGAAGCTTTCTTT